What follows describes a single T cell receptor beta chain. With V trimmed by 0 bases and J by 5 bases, 10 bases remained unmatched. Germline loops: CDR1 MNHEY, CDR2 SMNVEV (reference sequence). This CDR3 is built from 17 residues. This sample is drawn from a study of OX40 agonist ivuxolimab in advanced cancers. Repertoires were generated with immunoSEQ multiplex PCR, while TCRdb's copy carries only in-frame clones and drops some. Of tens of thousands of clones in the sample, approximately 89% were seen once. Sequencing was performed on CD4+ or CD8+ T cells sorted from blood, taken in a trial of the OX40 agonist ivuxolimab. The sequence was obtained from an adult with an advanced solid tumor such as melanoma, head and neck, liver or kidney cancer. The chain joins TRBV27 to TRBJ2-5; 9 bases match TRBD2. CDR3 in DNA: TGTGCCAGCAGTTTATCGTTTGACGGACTAGCGTTGGAGACCCAGTACTTC. Residues: CASSLSFDGLALETQYF.